This is a list of T cell receptor beta chains from one sample in a study of blood T cell repertoires in COVID-19. Here immunoSEQ multiplex PCR was the method, and the copy in TCRdb shows in-frame clones only, minus some. The sample lists about 300,000 clones; about nine tenths were seen once. The specimen sequenced was PBMCs or T cells enriched from blood (not recorded which). The receptors were sampled from a young man who had recovered from COVID-19. The CDR3 runs from the conserved cysteine through the conserved F or W. Each record gives: D gene, clone size, V gene, J gene, CDR3 DNA, CDR3 protein. D genes are given only for firm matches. Where a row states a size, it is once, few, many or the class of an expanded clone; other rows omit it.

>NA|few|TRBV10-3|TRBJ1-5
TGTGCCGAAGCTTCGGGTGATAGCAATCAGCCCCAGCATTTT
CAEASGDSNQPQHF
>TRBD2|NA|TRBV5-1|TRBJ2-3
TGCGCCAGCAGCTTGGCGCGGGGGTTTGCCACAGATACGCAGTATTTT
CASSLARGFATDTQYF
>NA|NA|TRBV2|TRBJ2-5
TGTGCCAGCAACGAAGGAAGAGGGGAGACCCAGTACTTC
CASNEGRGETQYF
>NA|once|TRBV6-5|TRBJ1-2
TGTGCCAGCAGAAAGCAGGGGAGGGGAGGCTACACCTTC
CASRKQGRGGYTF
>NA|NA|TRBV6-1|TRBJ2-1
TGTGCCAGCAGTGATGGGACAAGCTCCTACAATGAGCAGTTCTTC
CASSDGTSSYNEQFF
>TRBD1|NA|TRBV7-9|TRBJ2-3
TGTGCCAGCAGCTATGGACAGGGGGTCACAGATACGCAGTATTTT
CASSYGQGVTDTQYF
>NA|NA|TRBV5-4|TRBJ2-1
TGTGCCAGCAGCTTGATGACAGTGGACAATGAGCAGTTCTTC
CASSLMTVDNEQFF
>NA|NA|TRBV28|TRBJ1-2
TGTGCCAGCAGCTATAACCCCAACTATGGCTACACCTTC
CASSYNPNYGYTF
>NA|NA|TRBV5-8|TRBJ1-6
TGTGCCAGCAGCCCTAATGGGGCAAATTCACCCCTCCACTTT
CASSPNGANSPLHF
>NA|NA|TRBV6-1|TRBJ2-7
TGTGCCAGCAGTGAACACCCGGACAACTCCTACGAGCAGTACTTC
CASSEHPDNSYEQYF